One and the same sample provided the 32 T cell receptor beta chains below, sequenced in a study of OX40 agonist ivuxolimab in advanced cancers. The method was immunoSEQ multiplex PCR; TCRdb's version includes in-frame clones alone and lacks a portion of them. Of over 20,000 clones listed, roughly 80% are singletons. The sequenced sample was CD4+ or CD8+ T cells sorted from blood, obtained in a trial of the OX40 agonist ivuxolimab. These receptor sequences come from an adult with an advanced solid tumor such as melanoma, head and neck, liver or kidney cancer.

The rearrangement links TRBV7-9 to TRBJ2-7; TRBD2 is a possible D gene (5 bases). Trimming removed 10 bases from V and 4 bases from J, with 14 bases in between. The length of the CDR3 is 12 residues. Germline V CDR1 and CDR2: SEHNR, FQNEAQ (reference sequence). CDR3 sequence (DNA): TGTGCCACCGGGGATTACCAGTACGAGCAGTACTTC. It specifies CATGDYQYEQYF.

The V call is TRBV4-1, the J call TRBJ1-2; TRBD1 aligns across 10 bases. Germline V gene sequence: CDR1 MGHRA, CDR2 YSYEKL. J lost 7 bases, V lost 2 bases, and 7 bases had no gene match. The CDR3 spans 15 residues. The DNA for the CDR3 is TGCGCCAGCAGCCAAAGGGACAGGGGAAACGCTGGCTACACCTTC. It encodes CASSQRDRGNAGYTF.

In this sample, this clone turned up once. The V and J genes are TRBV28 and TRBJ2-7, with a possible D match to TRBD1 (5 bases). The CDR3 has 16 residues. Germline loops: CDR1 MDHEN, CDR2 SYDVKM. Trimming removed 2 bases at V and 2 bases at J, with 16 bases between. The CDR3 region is CASSLPTSRTPYEQYF. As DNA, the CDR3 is TGTGCCAGCAGTTTACCCACCTCAAGGACACCCTACGAGCAGTACTTC. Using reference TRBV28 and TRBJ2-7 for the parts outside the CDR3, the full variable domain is DVKVTQSSRYLVKRTGEKVFLECVQDMDHENMFWYRQDPGLGLRLIYFSYDVKMKEKGDIPEGYSVSREKKERFSLILESASTNQTSMYLCASSLPTSRTPYEQYFGPGTRLTVT.

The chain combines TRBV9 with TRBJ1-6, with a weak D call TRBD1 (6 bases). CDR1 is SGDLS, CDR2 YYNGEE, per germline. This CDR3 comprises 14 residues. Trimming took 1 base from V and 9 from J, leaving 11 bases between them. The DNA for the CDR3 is TGTGCCAGCAGCGTATGGGGGCTTGCTTCACCCCTCCACTTT. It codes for CASSVWGLASPLHF. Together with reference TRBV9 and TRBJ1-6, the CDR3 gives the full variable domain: DSGVTQTPKHLITATGQRVTLRCSPRSGDLSVYWYQQSLDQGLQFLIQYYNGEERAKGNILERFSAQQFPDLHSELNLSSLELGDSALYFCASSVWGLASPLHFGNGTRLTVT.

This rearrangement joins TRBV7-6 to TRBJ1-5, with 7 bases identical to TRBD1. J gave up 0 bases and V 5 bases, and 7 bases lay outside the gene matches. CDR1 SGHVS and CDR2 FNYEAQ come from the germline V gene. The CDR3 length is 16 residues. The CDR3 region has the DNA TGTGCCAGCAGCAGGGAGCAGGGGGGTAGCAATCAGCCCCAGCATTTT. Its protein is CASSREQGGSNQPQHF.

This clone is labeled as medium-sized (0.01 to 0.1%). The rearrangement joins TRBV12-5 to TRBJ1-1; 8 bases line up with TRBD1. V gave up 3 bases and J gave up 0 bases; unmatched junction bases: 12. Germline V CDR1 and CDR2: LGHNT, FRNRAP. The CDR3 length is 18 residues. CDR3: CASGFHRDRRRLNTEAFF. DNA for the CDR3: TGTGCTAGTGGTTTTCACCGGGACAGGCGACGACTGAACACTGAAGCTTTCTTT.

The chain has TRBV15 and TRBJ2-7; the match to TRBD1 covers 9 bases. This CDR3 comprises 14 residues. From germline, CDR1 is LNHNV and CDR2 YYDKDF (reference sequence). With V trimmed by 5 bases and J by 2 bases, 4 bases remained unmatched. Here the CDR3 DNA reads TGTGCCACCAGCCCCGGGACAGGGACCTACGAGCAGTACTTC. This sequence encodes CATSPGTGTYEQYF.

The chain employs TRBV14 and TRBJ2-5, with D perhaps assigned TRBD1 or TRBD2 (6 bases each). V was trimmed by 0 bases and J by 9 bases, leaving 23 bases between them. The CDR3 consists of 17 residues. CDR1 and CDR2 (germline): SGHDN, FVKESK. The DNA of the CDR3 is TGTGCCAGCAGCCAAGATCCGCGGGACCTTAAAAAGGGGGCCCAGTACTTC. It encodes CASSQDPRDLKKGAQYF.

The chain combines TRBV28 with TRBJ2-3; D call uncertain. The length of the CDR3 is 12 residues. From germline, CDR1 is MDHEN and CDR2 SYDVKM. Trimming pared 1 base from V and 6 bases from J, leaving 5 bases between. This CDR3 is CASSLYSDTQYF. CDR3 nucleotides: TGTGCCAGCAGTTTATACAGCGATACGCAGTATTTT.

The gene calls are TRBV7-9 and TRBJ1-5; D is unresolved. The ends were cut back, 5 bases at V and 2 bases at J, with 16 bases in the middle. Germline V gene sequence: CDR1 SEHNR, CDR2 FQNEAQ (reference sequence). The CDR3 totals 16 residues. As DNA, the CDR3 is TGTGCCAGCAGCAAAGGCGGGGTGGGTCGCAATCAGCCCCAGCATTTT. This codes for CASSKGGVGRNQPQHF.

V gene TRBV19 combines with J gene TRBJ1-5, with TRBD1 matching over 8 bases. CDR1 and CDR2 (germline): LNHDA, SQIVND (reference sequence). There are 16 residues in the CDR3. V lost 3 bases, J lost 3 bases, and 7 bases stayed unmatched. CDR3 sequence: CASSIFRGRDNQPQHF. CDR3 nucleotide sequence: TGTGCCAGTAGTATTTTCAGGGGGCGCGACAATCAGCCCCAGCATTTT.

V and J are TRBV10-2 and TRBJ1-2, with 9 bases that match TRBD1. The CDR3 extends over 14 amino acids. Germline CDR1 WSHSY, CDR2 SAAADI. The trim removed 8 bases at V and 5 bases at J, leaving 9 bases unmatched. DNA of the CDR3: TGCGCCAGCGGCTGGACAGGGGATCGGTATGGCTACACCTTC. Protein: CASGWTGDRYGYTF.

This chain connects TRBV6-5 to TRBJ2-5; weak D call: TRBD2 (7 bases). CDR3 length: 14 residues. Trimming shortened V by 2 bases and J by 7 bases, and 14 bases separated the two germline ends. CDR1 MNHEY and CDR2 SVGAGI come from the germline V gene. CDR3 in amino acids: CASSYGEGVGTQYF. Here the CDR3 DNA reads TGTGCCAGCAGTTACGGGGAGGGGGTAGGGACCCAGTACTTC.

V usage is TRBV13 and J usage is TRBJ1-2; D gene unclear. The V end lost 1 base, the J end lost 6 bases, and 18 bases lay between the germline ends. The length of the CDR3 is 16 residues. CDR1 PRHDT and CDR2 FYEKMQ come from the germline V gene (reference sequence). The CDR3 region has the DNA TGTGCCAGCAGCTTAGTCGGTAGTAGGGTTCGCGATGGCTACACCTTC. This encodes CASSLVGSRVRDGYTF.

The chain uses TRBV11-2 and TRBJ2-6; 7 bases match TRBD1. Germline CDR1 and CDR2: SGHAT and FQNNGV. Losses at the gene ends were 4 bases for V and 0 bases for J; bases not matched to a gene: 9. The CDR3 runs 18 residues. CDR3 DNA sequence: TGTGCCAGCAGCTGGCGGACAGGTTCTATCTCTGGGGCCAACGTCCTGACTTTC. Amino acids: CASSWRTGSISGANVLTF. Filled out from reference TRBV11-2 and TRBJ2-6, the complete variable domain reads EAGVAQSPRYKIIEKRQSVAFWCNPISGHATLYWYQQILGQGPKLLIQFQNNGVVDDSQLPKDRFSAERLKGVDSTLKIQPAKLEDSAVYLCASSWRTGSISGANVLTFGAGSRLTVL.

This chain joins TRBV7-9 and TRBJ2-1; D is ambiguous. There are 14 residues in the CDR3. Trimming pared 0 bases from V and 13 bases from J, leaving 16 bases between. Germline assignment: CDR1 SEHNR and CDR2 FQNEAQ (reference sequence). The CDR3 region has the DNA TGTGCCAGCAGCTTAGCGGGCCAGGAGATAAGACAGTTCTTC. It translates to CASSLAGQEIRQFF.

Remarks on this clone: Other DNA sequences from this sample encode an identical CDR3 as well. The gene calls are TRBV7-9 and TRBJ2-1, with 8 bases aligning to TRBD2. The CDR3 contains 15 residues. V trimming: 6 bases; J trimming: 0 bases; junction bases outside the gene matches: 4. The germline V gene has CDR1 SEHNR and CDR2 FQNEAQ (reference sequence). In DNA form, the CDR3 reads TGTGCCAGCAGTCCAAGCGGGAGCTCCTACAATGAGCAGTTCTTC. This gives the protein CASSPSGSSYNEQFF.

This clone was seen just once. CDR3: CASSFNRLNSYEQYF. CDR3 bases: TGTGCCAGCAGCTTTAACCGACTGAACTCCTACGAGCAGTACTTC. V is TRBV7-9 and J is TRBJ2-7; D is unresolved. Per germline, CDR1 SEHNR and CDR2 FQNEAQ (reference sequence). V was clipped by 3 bases and J by 0 bases, with 12 bases between them. There are 15 residues in the CDR3.

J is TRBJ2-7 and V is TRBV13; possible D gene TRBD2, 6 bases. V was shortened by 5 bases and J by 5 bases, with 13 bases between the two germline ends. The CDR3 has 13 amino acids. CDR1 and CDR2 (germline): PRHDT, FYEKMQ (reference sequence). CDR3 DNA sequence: TGTGCCAGCAGCCCGGGAGTGGGTAACGAGCAGTACTTC. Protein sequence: CASSPGVGNEQYF.

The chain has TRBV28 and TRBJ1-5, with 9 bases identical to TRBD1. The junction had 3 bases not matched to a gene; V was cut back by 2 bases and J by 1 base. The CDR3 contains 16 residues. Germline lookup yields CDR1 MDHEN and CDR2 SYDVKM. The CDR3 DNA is TGTGCCAGCAGTTTAGGACAGGGGTGGAGCAATCAGCCCCAGCATTTT. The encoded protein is CASSLGQGWSNQPQHF.

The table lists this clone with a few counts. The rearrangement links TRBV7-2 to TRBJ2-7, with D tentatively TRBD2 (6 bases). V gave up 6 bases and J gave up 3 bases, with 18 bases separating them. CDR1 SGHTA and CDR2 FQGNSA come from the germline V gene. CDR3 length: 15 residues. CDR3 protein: CASRSTGSGDYEQYF. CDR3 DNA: TGTGCCAGCAGGTCCACAGGTTCGGGGGACTACGAGCAGTACTTC.

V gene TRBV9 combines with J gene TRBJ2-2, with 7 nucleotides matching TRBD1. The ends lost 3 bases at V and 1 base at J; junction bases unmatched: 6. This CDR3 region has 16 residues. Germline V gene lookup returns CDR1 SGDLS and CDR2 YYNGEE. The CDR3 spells CASSATGAQNTGELFF. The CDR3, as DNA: TGTGCCAGCAGCGCTACAGGGGCACAGAACACCGGGGAGCTGTTTTTT.

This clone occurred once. This CDR3 is CASSYSQLLYNEQFF. CDR3 DNA sequence: TGTGCCAGCAGTTACTCGCAACTCCTCTACAATGAGCAGTTCTTC. J is TRBJ2-1 and V is TRBV6-5; D is unclear. Trimming removed 0 bases from V and 3 bases from J, with 9 bases in between. There are 15 residues in the CDR3. Per the germline V gene, CDR1 is MNHEY and CDR2 is SVGAGI.

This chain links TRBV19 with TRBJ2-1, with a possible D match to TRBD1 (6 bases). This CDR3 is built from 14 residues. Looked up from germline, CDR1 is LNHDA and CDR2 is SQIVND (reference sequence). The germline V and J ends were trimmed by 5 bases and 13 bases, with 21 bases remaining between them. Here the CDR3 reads CASSSAVGQRLQFF. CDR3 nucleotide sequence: TGTGCCAGTAGTTCCGCGGTTGGACAGCGGCTCCAGTTCTTC.

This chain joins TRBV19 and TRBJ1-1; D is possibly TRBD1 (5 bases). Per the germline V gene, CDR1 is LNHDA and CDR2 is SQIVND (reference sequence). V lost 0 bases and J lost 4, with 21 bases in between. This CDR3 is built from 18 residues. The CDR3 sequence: CASSIDRGVGFDSTEAFF. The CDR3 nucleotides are TGTGCCAGTAGTATAGATCGAGGGGTGGGATTTGACAGCACTGAAGCTTTCTTT.

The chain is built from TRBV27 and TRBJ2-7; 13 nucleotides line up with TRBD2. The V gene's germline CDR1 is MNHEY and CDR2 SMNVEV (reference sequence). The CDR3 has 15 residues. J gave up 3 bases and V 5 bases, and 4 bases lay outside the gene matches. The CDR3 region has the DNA TGTGCCAGCAGTACTTGGACTAGCGGGAGCTACGAGCAGTACTTC. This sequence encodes CASSTWTSGSYEQYF.

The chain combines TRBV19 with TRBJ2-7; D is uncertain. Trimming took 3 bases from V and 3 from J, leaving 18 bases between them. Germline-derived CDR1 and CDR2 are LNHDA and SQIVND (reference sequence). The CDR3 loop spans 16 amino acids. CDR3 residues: CASSIITEVPLYEQYF. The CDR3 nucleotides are TGTGCCAGTAGTATTATTACAGAGGTCCCTCTCTACGAGCAGTACTTC. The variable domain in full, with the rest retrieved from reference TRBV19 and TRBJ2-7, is DGGITQSPKYLFRKEGQNVTLSCEQNLNHDAMYWYRQDPGQGLRLIYYSQIVNDFQKGDIAEGYSVSREKKESFPLTVTSAQKNPTAFYLCASSIITEVPLYEQYFGPGTRLTVT.

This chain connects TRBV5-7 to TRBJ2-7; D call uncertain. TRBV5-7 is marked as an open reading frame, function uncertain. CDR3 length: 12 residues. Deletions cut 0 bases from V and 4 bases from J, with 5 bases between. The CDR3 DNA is TGTGCCAGCAGCTTGGGGGGTTACGAGCAGTACTTC. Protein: CASSLGGYEQYF.

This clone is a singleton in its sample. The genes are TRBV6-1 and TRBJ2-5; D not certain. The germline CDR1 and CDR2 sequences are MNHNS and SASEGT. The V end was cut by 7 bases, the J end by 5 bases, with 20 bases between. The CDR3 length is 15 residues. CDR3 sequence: CASKEARREMETQYF. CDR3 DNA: TGTGCCAGCAAGGAAGCAAGACGCGAGATGGAGACCCAGTACTTC.

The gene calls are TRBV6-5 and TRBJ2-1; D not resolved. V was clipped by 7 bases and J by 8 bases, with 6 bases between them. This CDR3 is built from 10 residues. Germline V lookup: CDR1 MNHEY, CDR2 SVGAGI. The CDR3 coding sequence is TGTGCCAGCAAACGTTATGAGCAGTTCTTC. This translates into CASKRYEQFF.

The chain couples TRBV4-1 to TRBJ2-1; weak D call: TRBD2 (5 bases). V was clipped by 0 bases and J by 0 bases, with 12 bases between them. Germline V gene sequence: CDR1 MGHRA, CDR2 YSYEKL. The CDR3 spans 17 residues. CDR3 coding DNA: TGCGCCAGCAGCCAAGATAAGCGGAGCTACTCCTACAATGAGCAGTTCTTC. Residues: CASSQDKRSYSYNEQFF.

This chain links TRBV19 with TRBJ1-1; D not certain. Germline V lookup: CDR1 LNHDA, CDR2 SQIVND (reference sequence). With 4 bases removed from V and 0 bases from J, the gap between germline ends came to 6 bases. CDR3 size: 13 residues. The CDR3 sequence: CASSRVVNTEAFF. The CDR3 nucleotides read TGTGCCAGTAGTAGGGTGGTGAACACTGAAGCTTTCTTT.